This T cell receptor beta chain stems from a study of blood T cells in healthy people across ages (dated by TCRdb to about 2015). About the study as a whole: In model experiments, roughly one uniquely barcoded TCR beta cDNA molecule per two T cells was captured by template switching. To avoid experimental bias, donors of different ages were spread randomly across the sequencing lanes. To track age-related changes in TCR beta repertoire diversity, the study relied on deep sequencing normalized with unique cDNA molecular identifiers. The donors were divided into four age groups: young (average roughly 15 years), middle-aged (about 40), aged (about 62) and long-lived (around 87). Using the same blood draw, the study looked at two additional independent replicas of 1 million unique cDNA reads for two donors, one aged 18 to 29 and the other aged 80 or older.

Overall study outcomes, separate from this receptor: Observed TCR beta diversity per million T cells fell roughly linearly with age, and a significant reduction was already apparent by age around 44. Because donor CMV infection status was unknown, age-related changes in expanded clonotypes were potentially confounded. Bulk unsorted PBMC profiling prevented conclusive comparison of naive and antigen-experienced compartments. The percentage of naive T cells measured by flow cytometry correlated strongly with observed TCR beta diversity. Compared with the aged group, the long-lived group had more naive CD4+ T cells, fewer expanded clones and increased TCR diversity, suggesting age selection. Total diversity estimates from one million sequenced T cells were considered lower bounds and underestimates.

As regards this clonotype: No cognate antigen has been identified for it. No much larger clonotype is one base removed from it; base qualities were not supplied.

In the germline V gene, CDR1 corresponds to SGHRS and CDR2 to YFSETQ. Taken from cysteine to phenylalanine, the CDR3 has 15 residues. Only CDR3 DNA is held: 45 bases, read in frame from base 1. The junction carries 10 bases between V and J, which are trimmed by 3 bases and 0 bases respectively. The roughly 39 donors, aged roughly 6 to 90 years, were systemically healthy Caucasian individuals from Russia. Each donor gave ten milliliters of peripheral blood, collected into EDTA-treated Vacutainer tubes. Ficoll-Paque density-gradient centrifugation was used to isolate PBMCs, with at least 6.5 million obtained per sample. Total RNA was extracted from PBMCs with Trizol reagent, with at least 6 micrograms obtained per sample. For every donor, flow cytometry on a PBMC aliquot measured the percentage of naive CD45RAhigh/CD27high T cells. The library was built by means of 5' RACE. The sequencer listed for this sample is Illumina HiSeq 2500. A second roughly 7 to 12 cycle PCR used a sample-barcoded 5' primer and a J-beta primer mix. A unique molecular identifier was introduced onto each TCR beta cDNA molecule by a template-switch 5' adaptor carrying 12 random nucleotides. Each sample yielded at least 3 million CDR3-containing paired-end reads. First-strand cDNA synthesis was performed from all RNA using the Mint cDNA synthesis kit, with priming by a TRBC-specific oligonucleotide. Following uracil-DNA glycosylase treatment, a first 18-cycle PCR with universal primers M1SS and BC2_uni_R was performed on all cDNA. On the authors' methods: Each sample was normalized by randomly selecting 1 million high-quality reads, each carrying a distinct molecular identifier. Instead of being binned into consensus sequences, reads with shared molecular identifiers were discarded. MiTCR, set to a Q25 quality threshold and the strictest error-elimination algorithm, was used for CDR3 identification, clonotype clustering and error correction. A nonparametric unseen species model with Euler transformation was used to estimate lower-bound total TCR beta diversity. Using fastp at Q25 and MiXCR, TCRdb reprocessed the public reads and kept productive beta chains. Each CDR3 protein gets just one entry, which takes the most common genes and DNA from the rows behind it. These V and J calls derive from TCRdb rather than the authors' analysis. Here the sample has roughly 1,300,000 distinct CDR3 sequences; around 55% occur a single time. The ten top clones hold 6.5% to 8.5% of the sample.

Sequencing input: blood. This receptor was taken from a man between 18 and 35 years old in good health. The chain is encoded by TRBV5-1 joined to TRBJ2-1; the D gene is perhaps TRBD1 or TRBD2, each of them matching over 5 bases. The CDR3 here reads CASSSLGTSYNEQFF. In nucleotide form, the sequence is TGCGCCAGCAGCTCCTTAGGGACCTCCTACAATGAGCAGTTCTTC.